The TCR beta chain described here comes from a study of spatial heterogeneity in lung cancer. This clonotype was seen repeatedly, ten times or more. The antigen remains undetermined. One entry per CDR3 protein, called by TCRdb with MiXCR from the 5' RACE reads. The table has roughly 120,000 distinct CDR3 sequences, less than 15% seen once. Described time point: blood at routine non-recurrence follow-up after resection. Tumor, nontumor lung or frozen PBMC supplied whole RNA, sequenced without sorting. Broader study findings: Blood showed ubiquitous tumor TCRs more often at resection than at routine follow-up.

Germline CDR1 is DFQATT and CDR2 is SNEGSKA (reference sequence). V lost 1 base to trimming and J lost 6 bases, with 12 bases between them. There are 14 residues in the CDR3. The sample was PBMCs, taken at follow-up. The chain links TRBV20-1 to TRBJ1-4; weak D call: TRBD1 (5 bases). The TCR was taken from a male donor with early-stage non-small cell lung cancer. CDR3 sequence: CSARVPGLDEKLFF. In nucleotides, the CDR3 is TGCAGTGCTAGAGTCCCGGGACTCGATGAAAAACTGTTTTTT.